Sequencing of this T cell receptor (beta chain) was carried out in a study of T cells in Graves' hyperthyroidism and ophthalmopathy. Study conclusions and caveats: A model using 13 V-J features told ophthalmopathy apart from stable hyperthyroidism. Blood samples included most of the expanded thyroid clonotypes exceeding 0.001.

Individuals with ophthalmopathy presented a Clinical Activity Score of at least 3, a NOSPECS grade of at least 4 and a duration under 3 months. PBMCs were collected from an approximately 9.2 ml volume of fresh peripheral blood. Researchers amplified the TCR beta CDR3 regions from RNA transcripts. HTBI primers drove first-round RT-PCR of the TCR CDR3. TCRdb used MiXCR to reprocess the multiplex PCR reads, holding one entry per CDR3 protein. The sample includes about 640,000 distinct CDR3 sequences, more than 14% of them seen just once. This clonotype was observed at least ten times. Its antigen is currently unknown. The CDR3 runs to 15 residues. The V gene's germline CDR1 is DFQATT and CDR2 SNEGSKA (reference sequence). Trimming cost V 0 bases and J 5 bases, with 11 bases left between them.

The chain links TRBV20-1 to TRBJ1-6; D unclear. The receptor was isolated from a woman between 50 and 59 years old with Graves' ophthalmopathy. Sample: blood. DNA for the CDR3: TGCAGTGCTAGAGACCCCAGGACTGATAATTCACCCCTCCACTTT. Its translation: CSARDPRTDNSPLHF.